This entry describes one T cell receptor beta chain. This sample is drawn from a study of cytomegalovirus exposure and HLA in healthy donors. The CDR3 spans 12 residues. Germline V CDR1 and CDR2: LGHNT, FRNRAP. V lost 5 bases and J 11 bases, leaving 15 bases between the germline ends. PCR primers comprised 60 Vbeta and 13 Jbeta primers. The repertoire was sequenced with immunoSEQ multiplex PCR; TCRdb's copy has only in-frame clones and lacks some. Here the sample spans some 140,000 clones, about 76% being singletons. This TCR derives from a woman between 40 and 50 years old in good health and CMV-seronegative. The chain combines TRBV12-5 with TRBJ1-1; weak D call: TRBD1 (5 bases). The sample comprised PBMCs. The CDR3 is CASGLTRDSAFF. CDR3 sequence (DNA): TGTGCTAGTGGTCTAACCCGGGACTCGGCTTTCTTT.